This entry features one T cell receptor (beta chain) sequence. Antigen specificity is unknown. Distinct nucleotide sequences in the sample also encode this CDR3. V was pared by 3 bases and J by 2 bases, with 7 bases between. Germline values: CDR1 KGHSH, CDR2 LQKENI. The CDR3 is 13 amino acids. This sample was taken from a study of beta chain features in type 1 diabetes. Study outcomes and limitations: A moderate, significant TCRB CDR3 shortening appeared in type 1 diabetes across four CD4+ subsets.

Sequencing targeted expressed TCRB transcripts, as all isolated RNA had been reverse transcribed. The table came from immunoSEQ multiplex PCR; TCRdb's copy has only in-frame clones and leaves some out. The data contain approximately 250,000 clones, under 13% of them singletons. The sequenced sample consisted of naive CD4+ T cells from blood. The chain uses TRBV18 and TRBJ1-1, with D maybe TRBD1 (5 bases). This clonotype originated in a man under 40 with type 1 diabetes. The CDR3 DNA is TGTGCCAGCTCACCTCGGACAAACACTGAAGCTTTCTTT. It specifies CASSPRTNTEAFF.